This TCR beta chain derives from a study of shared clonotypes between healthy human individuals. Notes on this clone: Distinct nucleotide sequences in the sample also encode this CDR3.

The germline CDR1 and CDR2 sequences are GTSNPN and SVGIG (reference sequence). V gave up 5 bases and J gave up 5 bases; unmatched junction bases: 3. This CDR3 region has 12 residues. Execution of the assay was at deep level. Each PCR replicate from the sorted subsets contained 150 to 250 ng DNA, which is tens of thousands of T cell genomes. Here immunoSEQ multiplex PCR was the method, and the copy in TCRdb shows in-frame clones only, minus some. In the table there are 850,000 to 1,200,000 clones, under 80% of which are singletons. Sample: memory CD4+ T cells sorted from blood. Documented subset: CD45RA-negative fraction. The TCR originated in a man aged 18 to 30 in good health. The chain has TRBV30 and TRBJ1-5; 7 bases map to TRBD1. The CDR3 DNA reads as TGTGCCTGGTCCGACAGGGATCAGCCCCAGCATTTT. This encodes CAWSDRDQPQHF. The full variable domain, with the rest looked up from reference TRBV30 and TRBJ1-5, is SQTIHQWPATLVQPVGSPLSLECTVEGTSNPNLYWYRQAAGRGLQLLFYSVGIGQISSEVPQNLSASRPQDRQFILSSKKLLLSDSGFYLCAWSDRDQPQHFGDGTRLSIL.